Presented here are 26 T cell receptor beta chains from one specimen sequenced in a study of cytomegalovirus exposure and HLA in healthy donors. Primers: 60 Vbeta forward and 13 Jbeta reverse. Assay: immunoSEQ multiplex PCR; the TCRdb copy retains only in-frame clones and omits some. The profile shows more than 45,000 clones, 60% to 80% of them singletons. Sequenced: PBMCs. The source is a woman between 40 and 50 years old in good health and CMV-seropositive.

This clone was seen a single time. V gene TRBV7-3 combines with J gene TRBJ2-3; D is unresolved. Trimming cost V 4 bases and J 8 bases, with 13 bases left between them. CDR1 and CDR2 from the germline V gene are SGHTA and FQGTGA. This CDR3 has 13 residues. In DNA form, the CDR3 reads TGTGCCAGCAGCTCTGACCTCCAGGCTACGCAGTATTTT. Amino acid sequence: CASSSDLQATQYF.

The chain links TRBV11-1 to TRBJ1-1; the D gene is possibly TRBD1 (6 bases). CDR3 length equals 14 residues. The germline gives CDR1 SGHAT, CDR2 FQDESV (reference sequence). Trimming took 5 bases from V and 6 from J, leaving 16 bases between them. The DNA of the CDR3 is TGTGCCAGCAGCCCCCAGGGTCGGACAGCTGAAGCTTTCTTT. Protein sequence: CASSPQGRTAEAFF.

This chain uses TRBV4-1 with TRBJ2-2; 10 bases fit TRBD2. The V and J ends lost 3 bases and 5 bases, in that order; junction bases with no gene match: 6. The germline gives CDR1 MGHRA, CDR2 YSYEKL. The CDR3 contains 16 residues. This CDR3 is CASSQGLAGVTGELFF. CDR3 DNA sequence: TGCGCCAGCAGCCAGGGGCTAGCGGGGGTAACCGGGGAGCTGTTTTTT.

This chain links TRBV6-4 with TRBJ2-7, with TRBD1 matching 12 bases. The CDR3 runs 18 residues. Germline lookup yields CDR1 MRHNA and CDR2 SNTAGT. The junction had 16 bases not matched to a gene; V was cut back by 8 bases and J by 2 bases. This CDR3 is CASLWGDRGPGSTYEQYF. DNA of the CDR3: TGTGCCAGCCTATGGGGGGACAGGGGGCCTGGAAGTACCTACGAGCAGTACTTC.

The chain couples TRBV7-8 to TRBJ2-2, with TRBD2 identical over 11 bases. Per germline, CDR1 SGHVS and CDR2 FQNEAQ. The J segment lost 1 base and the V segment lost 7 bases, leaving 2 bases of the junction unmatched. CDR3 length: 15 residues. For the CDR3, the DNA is TGTGCCAGCACCGGACTAGCGGGGAACACCGGGGAGCTGTTTTTT. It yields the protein CASTGLAGNTGELFF.

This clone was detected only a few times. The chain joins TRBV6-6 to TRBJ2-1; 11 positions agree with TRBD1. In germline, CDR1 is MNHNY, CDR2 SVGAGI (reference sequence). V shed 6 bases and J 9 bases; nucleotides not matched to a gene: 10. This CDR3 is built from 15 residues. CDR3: CASRTPGQGAVEQFF. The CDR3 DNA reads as TGTGCCAGCAGGACACCCGGACAGGGGGCAGTTGAGCAGTTCTTC.

The DNA of the CDR3 is TGTGCCAGCAGTTACGCTATGCCGACCCGGGGTGAAAAACTGTTTTTT. Its protein product is CASSYAMPTRGEKLFF. The chain has TRBV6-5 and TRBJ1-4; D remains ambiguous. Trimming left V 2 bases short and J 7 bases short, with 17 bases between. In germline, CDR1 is MNHEY, CDR2 SVGAGI. This CDR3 has 16 residues.

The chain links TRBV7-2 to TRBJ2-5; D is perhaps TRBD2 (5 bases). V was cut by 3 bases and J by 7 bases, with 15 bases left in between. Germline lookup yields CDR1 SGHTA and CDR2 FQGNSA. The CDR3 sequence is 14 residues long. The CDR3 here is CASSFGPHAGTQYF. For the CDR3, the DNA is TGTGCCAGCAGCTTTGGGCCTCATGCGGGGACCCAGTACTTC.

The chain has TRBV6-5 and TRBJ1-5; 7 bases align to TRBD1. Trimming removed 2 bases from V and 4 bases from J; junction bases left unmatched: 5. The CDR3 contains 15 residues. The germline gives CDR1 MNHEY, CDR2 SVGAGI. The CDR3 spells CASSYRTGGNQPQHF. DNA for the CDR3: TGTGCCAGCAGTTACCGGACAGGTGGGAATCAGCCCCAGCATTTT.

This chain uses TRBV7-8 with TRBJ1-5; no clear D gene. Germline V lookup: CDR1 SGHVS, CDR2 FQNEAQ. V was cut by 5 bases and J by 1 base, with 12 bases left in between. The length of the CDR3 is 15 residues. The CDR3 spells CASSPSGGSNQPQHF. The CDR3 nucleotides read TGTGCCAGCAGCCCCAGTGGTGGCAGCAATCAGCCCCAGCATTTT. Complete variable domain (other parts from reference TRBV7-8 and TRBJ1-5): GAGVSQSPRYKVAKRGQDVALRCDPISGHVSLFWYQQALGQGPEFLTYFQNEAQLDKSGLPSDRFFAERPEGSVSTLKIQRTQQEDSAVYLCASSPSGGSNQPQHFGDGTRLSIL.

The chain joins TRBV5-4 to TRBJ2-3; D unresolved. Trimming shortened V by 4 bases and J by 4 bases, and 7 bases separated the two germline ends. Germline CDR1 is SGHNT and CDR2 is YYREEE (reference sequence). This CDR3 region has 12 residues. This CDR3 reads CASSPRSDTQYF. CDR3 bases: TGTGCCAGCAGCCCGCGGTCAGATACGCAGTATTTT.

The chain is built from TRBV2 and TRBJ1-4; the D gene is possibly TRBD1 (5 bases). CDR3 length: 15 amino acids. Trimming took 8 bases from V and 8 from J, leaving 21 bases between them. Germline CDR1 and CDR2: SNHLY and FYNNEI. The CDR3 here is CASRLPPGMAEKLFF. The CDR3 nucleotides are TGTGCCAGCCGCCTCCCCCCAGGGATGGCCGAAAAACTGTTTTTT.

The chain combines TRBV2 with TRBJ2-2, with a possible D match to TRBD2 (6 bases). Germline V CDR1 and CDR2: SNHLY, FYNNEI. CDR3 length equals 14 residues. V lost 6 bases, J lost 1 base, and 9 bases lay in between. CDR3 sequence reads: CASRARENTGELFF. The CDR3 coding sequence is TGTGCCAGCAGGGCGCGGGAGAACACCGGGGAGCTGTTTTTT.

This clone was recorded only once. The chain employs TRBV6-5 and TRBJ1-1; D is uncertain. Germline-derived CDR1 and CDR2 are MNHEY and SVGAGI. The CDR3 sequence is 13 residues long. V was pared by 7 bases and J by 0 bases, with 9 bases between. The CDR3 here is CASKRSMNTEAFF. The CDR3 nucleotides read TGTGCCAGCAAGAGATCCATGAACACTGAAGCTTTCTTT.

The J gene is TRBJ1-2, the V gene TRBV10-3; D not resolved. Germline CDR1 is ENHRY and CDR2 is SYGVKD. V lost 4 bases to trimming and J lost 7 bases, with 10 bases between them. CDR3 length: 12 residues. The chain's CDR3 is CAISGPSGGYTF. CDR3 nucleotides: TGTGCCATCAGTGGGCCCTCTGGTGGCTACACCTTC.

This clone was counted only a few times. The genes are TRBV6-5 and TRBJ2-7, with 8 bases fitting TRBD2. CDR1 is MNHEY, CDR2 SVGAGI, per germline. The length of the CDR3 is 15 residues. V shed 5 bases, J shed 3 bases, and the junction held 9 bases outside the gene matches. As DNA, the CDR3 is TGTGCCAGCAGTAAAAGGAATAGCGGGGACTACGAGCAGTACTTC. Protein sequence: CASSKRNSGDYEQYF.

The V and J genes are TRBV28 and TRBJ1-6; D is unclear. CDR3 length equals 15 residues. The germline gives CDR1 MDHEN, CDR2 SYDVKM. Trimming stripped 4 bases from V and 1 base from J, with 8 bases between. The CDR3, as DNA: TGTGCCAGCAGTTCCGGAGGGTCCTATAATTCACCCCTCCACTTT. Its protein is CASSSGGSYNSPLHF.

The CDR3 sequence is CASSNPGQPLNTEAFF. CDR3 in DNA: TGTGCCAGCAGCAACCCGGGACAGCCTCTGAACACTGAAGCTTTCTTT. This chain joins TRBV7-9 and TRBJ1-1; 7 bases align to TRBD1. Trimming at V came to 5 bases and at J to 0 bases, leaving 9 bases not matched to a gene. The germline V gene has CDR1 SEHNR and CDR2 FQNEAQ (reference sequence). The CDR3 contains 16 residues.

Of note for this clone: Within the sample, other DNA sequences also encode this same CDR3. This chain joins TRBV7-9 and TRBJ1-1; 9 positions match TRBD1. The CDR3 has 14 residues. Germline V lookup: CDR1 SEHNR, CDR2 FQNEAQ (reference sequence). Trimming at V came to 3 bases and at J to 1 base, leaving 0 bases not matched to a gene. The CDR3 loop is CASSLGQGNTEAFF. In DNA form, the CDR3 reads TGTGCCAGCAGCTTGGGACAGGGGAACACTGAAGCTTTCTTT. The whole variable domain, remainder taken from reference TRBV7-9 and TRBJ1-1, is DTGVSQNPRHKITKRGQNVTFRCDPISEHNRLYWYRQTLGQGPEFLTYFQNEAQLEKSRLLSDRFSAERPKGSFSTLEIQRTEQGDSAMYLCASSLGQGNTEAFFGQGTRLTVV.

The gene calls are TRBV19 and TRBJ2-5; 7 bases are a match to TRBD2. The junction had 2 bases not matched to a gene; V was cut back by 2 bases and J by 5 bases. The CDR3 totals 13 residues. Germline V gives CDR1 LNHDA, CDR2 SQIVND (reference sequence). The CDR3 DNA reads TGTGCCAGTAGTATATACGGGGGGGAGACCCAGTACTTC. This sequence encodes CASSIYGGETQYF.

CDR3: CASTRDRVNQPQHF. The CDR3, as DNA: TGTGCCAGCACTAGGGACAGGGTGAACCAGCCCCAGCATTTT. The rearrangement joins TRBV2 to TRBJ1-5; TRBD1 agrees at 9 bases. CDR1 is SNHLY, CDR2 FYNNEI, per germline. The J segment lost 7 bases and the V segment lost 7 bases, leaving 8 bases of the junction unmatched. The length of the CDR3 is 14 residues.

The chain's CDR3 is CASSKNLDVTGQGNQPQHF. CDR3 DNA sequence: TGTGCCAGCAGCAAAAACTTAGACGTGACGGGACAGGGCAATCAGCCCCAGCATTTT. The chain uses TRBV7-9 and TRBJ1-5, with 8 bases lining up with TRBD1. The ends lost 5 bases at V and 2 bases at J; junction bases unmatched: 17. The germline gives CDR1 SEHNR, CDR2 FQNEAQ (reference sequence). This CDR3 region has 19 residues.

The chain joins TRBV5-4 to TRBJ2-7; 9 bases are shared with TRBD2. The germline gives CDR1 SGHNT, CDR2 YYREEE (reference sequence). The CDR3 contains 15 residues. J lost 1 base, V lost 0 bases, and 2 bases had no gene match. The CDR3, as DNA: TGTGCCAGCAGCTTGGCTAGCGGGGTATCCTACGAGCAGTACTTC. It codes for CASSLASGVSYEQYF.

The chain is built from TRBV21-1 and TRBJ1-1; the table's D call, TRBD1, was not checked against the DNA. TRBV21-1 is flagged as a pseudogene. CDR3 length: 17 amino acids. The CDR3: CASSIPGAHCGDTEAFF. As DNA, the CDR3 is TGTGCCAGCAGCATTCCAGGGGCCCACTGTGGGGACACTGAAGCTTTCTTT.

CDR3 amino acids: CASSLVGGAADTQYF. CDR3 DNA: TGTGCCAGCAGCTTAGTAGGGGGGGCGGCAGATACGCAGTATTTT. The V call is TRBV7-2, the J call TRBJ2-3; TRBD2 is a possible D gene (7 bases). Trimming pared 1 base from V and 4 bases from J, leaving 12 bases between. This CDR3 has 15 residues. Germline assignment: CDR1 SGHTA and CDR2 FQGNSA.

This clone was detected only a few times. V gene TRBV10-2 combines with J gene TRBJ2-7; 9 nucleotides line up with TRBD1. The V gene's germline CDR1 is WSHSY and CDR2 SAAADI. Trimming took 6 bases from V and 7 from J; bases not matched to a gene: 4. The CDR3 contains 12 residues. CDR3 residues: CASSHDRGEQYF. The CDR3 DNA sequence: TGCGCCAGCAGCCATGACAGGGGGGAGCAGTACTTC.